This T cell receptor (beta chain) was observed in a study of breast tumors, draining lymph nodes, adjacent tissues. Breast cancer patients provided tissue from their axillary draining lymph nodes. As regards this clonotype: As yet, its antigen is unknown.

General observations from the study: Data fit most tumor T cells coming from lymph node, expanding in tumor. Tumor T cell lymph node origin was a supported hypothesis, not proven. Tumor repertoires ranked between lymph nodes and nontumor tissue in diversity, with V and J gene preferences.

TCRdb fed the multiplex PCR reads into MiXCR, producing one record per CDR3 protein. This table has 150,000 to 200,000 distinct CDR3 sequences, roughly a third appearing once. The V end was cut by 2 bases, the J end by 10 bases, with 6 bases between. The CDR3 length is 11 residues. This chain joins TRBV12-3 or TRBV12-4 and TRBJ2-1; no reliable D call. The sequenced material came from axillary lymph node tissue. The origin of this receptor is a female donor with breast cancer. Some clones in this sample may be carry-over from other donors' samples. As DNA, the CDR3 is TGTGCCAGCAGTTTACTGTGGGAGCAGTTCTTC. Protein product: CASSLLWEQFF.